The sequence of this T cell receptor (beta chain) was determined in a study of blood T cells in healthy people across ages. Study summary: Per every two T cells, about one barcoded beta molecule was captured by template switching.

CDR1 and CDR2 from the germline V gene are MNHEY and SVGAGI. V was clipped by 4 bases and J by 2 bases, with 14 bases between them. The CDR3 runs to 15 residues. Primers used in a second PCR of about 7 to 11 cycles were a sample-barcoded 5' primer and a J-beta primer mix. Samples each returned at least 3 million CDR3-containing paired-end reads. TCRdb ran MiXCR on the 5' RACE reads and lists one entry per CDR3 protein. The sample consists of 1.5 million to 2 million distinct CDR3 sequences, about 50% of them appearing once. The chain employs TRBV6-5 and TRBJ2-5, with D possibly called TRBD1 or TRBD2 (5 bases each). Sequenced sample: blood. The sequence came from a woman aged 40 to 50 in good health. The CDR3 bases are TGTGCCAGCAGTTCACCCTCCGGGACGCAAGAGACCCAGTACTTC. Its protein product is CASSSPSGTQETQYF.